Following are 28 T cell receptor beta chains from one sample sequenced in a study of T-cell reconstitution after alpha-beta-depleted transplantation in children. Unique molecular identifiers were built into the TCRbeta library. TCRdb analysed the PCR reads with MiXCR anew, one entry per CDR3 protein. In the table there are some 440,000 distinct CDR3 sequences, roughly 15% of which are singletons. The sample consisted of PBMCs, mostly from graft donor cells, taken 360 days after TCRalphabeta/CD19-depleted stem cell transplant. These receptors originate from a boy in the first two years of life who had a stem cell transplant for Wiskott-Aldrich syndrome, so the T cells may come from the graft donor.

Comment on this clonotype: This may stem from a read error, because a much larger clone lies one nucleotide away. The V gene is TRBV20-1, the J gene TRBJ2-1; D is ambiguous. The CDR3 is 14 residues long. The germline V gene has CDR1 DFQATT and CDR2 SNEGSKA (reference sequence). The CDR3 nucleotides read TGCGGTGCACGTCCCGGGTCTCCCTACAATGAGCAGTTCTTC. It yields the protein CGARPGSPYNEQFF.

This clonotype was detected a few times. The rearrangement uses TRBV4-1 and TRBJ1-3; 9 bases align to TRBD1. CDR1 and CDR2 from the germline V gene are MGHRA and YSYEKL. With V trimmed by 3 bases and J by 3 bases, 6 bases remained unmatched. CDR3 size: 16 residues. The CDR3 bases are TGCGCCAGCAGCCATCGACAGGGGGTTCGTGGAAACACCATATATTTT. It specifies CASSHRQGVRGNTIYF.

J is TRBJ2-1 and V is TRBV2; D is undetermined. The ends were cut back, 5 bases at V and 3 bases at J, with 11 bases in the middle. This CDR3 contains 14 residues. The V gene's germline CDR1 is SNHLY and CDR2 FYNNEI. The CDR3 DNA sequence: TGTGCCAGCAGTAGGGCTAGTAGCTACAATGAGCAGTTCTTC. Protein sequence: CASSRASSYNEQFF.

The CDR3 loop is CSASGTGTGASYEQYF. The CDR3 nucleotides are TGCAGTGCTAGCGGCACCGGGACAGGGGCCTCCTACGAGCAGTACTTC. This chain joins TRBV20-1 and TRBJ2-7; TRBD1 matches 10 bases. Germline loops: CDR1 DFQATT, CDR2 SNEGSKA (reference sequence). The CDR3 is 16 residues long. V shed 3 bases and J 0 bases; nucleotides not matched to a gene: 8.

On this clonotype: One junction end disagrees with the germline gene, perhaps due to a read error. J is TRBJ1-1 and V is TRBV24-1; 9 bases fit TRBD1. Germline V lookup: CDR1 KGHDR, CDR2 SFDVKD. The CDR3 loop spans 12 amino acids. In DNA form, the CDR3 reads TGTGCCACCAAAAGGGACAGGGAGAACGCAAGATTT. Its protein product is CATKRDRENARF.

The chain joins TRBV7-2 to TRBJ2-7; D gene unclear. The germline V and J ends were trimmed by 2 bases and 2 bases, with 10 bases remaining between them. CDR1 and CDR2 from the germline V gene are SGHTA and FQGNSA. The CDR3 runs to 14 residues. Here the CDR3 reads CASSLQAFAYEQYF. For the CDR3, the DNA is TGTGCCAGCAGCTTACAGGCTTTTGCCTACGAGCAGTACTTC.

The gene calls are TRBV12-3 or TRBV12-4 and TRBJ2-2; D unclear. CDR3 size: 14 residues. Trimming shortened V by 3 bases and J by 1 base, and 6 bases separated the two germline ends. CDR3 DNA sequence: TGTGCCAGCAGTTTGAAGAGGAACACCGGGGAGCTGTTTTTT. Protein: CASSLKRNTGELFF.

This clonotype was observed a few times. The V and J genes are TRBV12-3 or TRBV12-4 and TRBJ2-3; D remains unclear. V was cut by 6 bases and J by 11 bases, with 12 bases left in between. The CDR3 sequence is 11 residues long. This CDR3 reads CASRTRSEQYF. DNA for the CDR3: TGTGCCAGCAGGACCCGCTCTGAGCAGTATTTT.

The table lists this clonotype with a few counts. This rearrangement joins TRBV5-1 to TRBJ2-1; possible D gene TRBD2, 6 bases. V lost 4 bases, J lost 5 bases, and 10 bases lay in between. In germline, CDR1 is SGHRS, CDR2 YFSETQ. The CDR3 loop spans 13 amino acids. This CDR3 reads CASSRGTNNEQFF. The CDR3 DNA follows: TGCGCCAGCAGCCGCGGGACCAACAATGAGCAGTTCTTC. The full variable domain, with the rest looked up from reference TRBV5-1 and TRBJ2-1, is KAGVTQTPRYLIKTRGQQVTLSCSPISGHRSVSWYQQTPGQGLQFLFEYFSETQRNKGNFPGRFSGRQFSNSRSEMNVSTLELGDSALYLCASSRGTNNEQFFGPGTRLTVL.

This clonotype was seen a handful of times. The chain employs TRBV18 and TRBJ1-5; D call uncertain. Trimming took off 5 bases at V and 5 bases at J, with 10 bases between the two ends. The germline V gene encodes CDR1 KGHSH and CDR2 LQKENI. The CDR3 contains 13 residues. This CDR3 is CASSGVGDQPQHF. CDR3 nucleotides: TGTGCCAGCTCAGGGGTAGGTGATCAGCCCCAGCATTTT.

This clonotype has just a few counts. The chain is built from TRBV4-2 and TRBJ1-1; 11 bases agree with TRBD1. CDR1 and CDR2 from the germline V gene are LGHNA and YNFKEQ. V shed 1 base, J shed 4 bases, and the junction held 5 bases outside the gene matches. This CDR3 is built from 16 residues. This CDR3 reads CASSQGSGTGGTEAFF. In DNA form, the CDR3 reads TGTGCCAGCAGCCAAGGGTCCGGGACAGGGGGCACTGAAGCTTTCTTT.

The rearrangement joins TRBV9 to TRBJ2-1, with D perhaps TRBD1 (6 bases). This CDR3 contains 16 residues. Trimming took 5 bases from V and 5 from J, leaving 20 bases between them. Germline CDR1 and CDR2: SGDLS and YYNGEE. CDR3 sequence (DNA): TGTGCCAGCAGTCCCTTAGGGGGAGTATGGGACAATGAGCAGTTCTTC. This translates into CASSPLGGVWDNEQFF.

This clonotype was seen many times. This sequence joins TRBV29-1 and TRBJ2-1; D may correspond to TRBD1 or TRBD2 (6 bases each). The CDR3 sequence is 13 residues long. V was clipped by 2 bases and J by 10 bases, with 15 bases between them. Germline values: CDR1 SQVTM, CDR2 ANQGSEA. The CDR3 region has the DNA TGCAGCGTTGAAAGGGGGGTAGGTAGCGAGCAGTTCTTC. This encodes CSVERGVGSEQFF.

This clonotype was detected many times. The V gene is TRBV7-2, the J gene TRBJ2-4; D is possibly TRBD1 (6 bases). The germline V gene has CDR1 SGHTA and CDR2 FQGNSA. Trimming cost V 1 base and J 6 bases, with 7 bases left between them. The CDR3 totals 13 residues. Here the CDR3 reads CASSLGQANIQYF. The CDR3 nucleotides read TGTGCCAGCAGCTTAGGACAGGCAAACATTCAGTACTTC.

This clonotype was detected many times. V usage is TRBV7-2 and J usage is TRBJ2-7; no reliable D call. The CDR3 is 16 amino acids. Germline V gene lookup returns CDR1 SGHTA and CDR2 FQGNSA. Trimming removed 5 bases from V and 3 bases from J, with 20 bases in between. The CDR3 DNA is TGTGCCAGCAGCCCAGAAGGCCCCGGACGGTACTACGAGCAGTACTTC. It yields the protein CASSPEGPGRYYEQYF.

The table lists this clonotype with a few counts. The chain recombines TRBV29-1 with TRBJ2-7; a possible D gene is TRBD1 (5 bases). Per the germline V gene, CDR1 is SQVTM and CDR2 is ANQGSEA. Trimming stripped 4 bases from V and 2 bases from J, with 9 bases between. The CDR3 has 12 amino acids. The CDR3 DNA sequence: TGCAGCGTTGGAGCAGGGCCCTACGAGCAGTACTTC. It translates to CSVGAGPYEQYF.

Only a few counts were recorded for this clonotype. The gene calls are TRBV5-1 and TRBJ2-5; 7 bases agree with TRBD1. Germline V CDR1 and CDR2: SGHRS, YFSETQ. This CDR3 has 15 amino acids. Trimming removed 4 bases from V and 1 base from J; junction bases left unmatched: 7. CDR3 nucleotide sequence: TGCGCCAGCAGCGCATGGGACAGCCTCCAAGAGACCCAGTACTTC. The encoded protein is CASSAWDSLQETQYF.

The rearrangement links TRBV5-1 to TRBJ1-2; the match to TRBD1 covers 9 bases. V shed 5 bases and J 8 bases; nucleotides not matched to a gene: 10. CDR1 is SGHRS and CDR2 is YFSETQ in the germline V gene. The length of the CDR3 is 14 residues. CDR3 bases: TGCGCCAGCAGACCCGGGACAGGGAATGGGGGCTACACCTTC. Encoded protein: CASRPGTGNGGYTF.

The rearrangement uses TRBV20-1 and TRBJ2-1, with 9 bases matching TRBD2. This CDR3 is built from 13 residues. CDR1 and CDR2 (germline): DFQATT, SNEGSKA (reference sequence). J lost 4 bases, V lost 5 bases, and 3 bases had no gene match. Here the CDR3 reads CSAAGGLYNEQFF. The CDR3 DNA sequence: TGCAGTGCTGCGGGGGGGCTATACAATGAGCAGTTCTTC.

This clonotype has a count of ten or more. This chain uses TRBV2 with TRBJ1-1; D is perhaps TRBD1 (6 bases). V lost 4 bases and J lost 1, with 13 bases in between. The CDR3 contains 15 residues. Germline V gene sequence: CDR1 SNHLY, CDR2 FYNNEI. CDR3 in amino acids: CASSVRQEGNTEAFF. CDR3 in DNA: TGTGCCAGCAGTGTTCGACAGGAGGGGAACACTGAAGCTTTCTTT.

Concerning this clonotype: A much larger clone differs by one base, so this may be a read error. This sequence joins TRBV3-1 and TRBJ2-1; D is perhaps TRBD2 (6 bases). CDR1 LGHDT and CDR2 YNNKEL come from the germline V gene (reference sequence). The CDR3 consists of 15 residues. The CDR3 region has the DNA TGTGGCAGCAGCCAAGCTGCAGGAGGGTTCTCTCAACAGTTCTTC. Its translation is CGSSQAAGGFSQQFF.

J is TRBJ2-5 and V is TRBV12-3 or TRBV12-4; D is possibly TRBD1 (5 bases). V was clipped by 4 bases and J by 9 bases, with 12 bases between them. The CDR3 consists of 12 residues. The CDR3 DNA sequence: TGTGCCAGCAGTTCAGGGTTTTTGGCCCAGTACTTC. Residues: CASSSGFLAQYF.

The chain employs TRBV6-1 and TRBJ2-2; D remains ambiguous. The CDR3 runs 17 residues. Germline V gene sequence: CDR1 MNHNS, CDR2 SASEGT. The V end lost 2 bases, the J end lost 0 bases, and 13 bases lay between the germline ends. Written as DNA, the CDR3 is TGTGCCAGCAGTGAAAGGCTCACATCCGCGAACACCGGGGAGCTGTTTTTT. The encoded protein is CASSERLTSANTGELFF.

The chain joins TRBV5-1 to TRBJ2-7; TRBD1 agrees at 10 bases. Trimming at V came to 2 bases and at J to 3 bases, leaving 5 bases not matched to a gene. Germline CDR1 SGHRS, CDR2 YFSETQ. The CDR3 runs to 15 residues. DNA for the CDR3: TGCGCCAGCAGCTTTGGACAGGGGGATCGCTACGAGCAGTACTTC. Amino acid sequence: CASSFGQGDRYEQYF.

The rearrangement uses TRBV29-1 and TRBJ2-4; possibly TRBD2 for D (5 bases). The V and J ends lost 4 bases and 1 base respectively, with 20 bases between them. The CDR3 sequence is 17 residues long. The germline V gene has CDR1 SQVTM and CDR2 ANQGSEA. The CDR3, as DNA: TGCAGCGTTGGGGGAGAAAGGACCCAACTGGCCAAAAACATTCAGTACTTC. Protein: CSVGGERTQLAKNIQYF.

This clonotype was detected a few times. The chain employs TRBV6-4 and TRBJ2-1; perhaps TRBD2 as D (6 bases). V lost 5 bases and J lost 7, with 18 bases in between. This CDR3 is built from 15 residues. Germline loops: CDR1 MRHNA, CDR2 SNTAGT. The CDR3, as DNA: TGTGCCAGCAGTTTTATGGAGGGCGTCTCGAATGAGCAGTTCTTC. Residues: CASSFMEGVSNEQFF.

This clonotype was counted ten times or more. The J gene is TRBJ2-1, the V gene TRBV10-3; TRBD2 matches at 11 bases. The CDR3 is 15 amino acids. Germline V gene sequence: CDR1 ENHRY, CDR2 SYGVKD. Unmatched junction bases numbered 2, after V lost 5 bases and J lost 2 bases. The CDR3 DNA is TGTGCCATCAGTCTACTAGCGGGAGCCTACAATGAGCAGTTCTTC. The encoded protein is CAISLLAGAYNEQFF.

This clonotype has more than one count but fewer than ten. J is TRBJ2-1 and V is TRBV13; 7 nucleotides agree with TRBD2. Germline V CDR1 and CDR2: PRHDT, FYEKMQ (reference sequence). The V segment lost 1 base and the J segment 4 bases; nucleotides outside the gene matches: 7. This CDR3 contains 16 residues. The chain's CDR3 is CASSLALAVEYNEQFF. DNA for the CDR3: TGTGCCAGCAGCTTAGCCCTAGCGGTAGAGTACAATGAGCAGTTCTTC.